The rows below give T cell receptor beta chains drawn from one sample of a study of tumor-infiltrating lymphocytes in localized non-small cell lung cancer. Measured with immunoSEQ multiplex PCR; TCRdb has only the in-frame clones, and not every one. The table includes 3,500 to 5,000 clones, around three fifths detected once. Sequencing used uninvolved lung tissue not adjacent to the tumor. The receptors shown here come from a human donor with non-small cell lung cancer. Each CDR3 is given with its conserved first and last residue. The D gene is left open where the match is weak. Clone size is given for some rows only: seen once, a few or many times, or a class if the clone is expanded.

CDR3aa: CASSDYSGGALDTQYF; CDR3nt: TGTGCCAGCAGCGACTATAGCGGGGGGGCTCTGGATACGCAGTATTTT; abundance: few; d_gene: TRBD2; v_gene: TRBV7-3; j_gene: TRBJ2-3
CDR3aa: CASSARDKNTEAFF; CDR3nt: TGTGCCAGCAGCGCCCGGGACAAGAACACTGAAGCTTTCTTT; abundance: large; d_gene: NA; v_gene: TRBV11-3; j_gene: TRBJ1-1
CDR3aa: CASRVAGGSADTQYF; CDR3nt: TGTGCCAGCAGGGTAGCGGGGGGGTCAGCAGATACGCAGTATTTT; abundance: medium-sized; d_gene: TRBD2; v_gene: TRBV7-3; j_gene: TRBJ2-3
CDR3aa: CASSPHGNTIYF; CDR3nt: TGTGCCAGCAGCCCTCACGGAAACACCATATATTTT; abundance: NA; d_gene: NA; v_gene: TRBV7-2; j_gene: TRBJ1-3
CDR3aa: CASSLAPGHDYEQYF; CDR3nt: TGTGCCAGCAGCTTAGCACCGGGACACGACTACGAGCAGTACTTC; abundance: NA; d_gene: NA; v_gene: TRBV7-8; j_gene: TRBJ2-7
CDR3aa: CASSPGYPSTDTQYF; CDR3nt: TGTGCCAGCAGCCCGGGGTACCCGAGCACAGATACGCAGTATTTT; abundance: NA; d_gene: NA; v_gene: TRBV11-2; j_gene: TRBJ2-3
CDR3aa: CASSARDDEQYF; CDR3nt: TGTGCCAGCAGTGCAAGGGACGACGAGCAGTACTTC; abundance: NA; d_gene: NA; v_gene: TRBV27; j_gene: TRBJ2-7
CDR3aa: CASSERVPFDYEQYF; CDR3nt: TGTGCCAGCAGTGAGAGGGTCCCCTTTGACTACGAGCAGTACTTC; abundance: NA; d_gene: NA; v_gene: TRBV2; j_gene: TRBJ2-7
CDR3aa: CASSPSGRRDTEKLFF; CDR3nt: TGTGCCAGTAGTCCTTCCGGCAGGAGAGATACGGAAAAACTGTTTTTT; abundance: NA; d_gene: NA; v_gene: TRBV19; j_gene: TRBJ1-4
CDR3aa: CASSLEQASGGHLYEQYF; CDR3nt: TGTGCCAGCAGTTTAGAACAGGCGAGCGGGGGGCACTTGTACGAGCAGTACTTC; abundance: NA; d_gene: TRBD2; v_gene: TRBV27; j_gene: TRBJ2-7
CDR3aa: CASSLSAGRYNEQFF; CDR3nt: TGTGCCAGCAGTTTATCCGCGGGGCGGTACAATGAGCAGTTCTTC; abundance: NA; d_gene: NA; v_gene: TRBV27; j_gene: TRBJ2-1
CDR3aa: CATNKAGFSGEKLFF; CDR3nt: TGTGCCACCAATAAAGCAGGGTTTTCGGGAGAAAAACTGTTTTTT; abundance: NA; d_gene: NA; v_gene: TRBV28; j_gene: TRBJ1-4
CDR3aa: CASSRTDNTEAFF; CDR3nt: TGTGCCAGCTCAAGGACAGACAACACTGAAGCTTTCTTT; abundance: NA; d_gene: NA; v_gene: TRBV18; j_gene: TRBJ1-1
CDR3aa: CASSDKNTGELFF; CDR3nt: TGTGCCAGCAGTGACAAGAACACCGGGGAGCTGTTTTTT; abundance: NA; d_gene: NA; v_gene: TRBV6-4; j_gene: TRBJ2-2
CDR3aa: CATSPRDRQGGYTF; CDR3nt: TGTGCCACCAGCCCCAGGGACAGGCAGGGGGGCTACACCTTC; abundance: NA; d_gene: TRBD1; v_gene: TRBV15; j_gene: TRBJ1-2
CDR3aa: CASSRQSRANVLTF; CDR3nt: TGTGCCAGCAGTCGACAAAGTCGGGCCAACGTCCTGACTTTC; abundance: NA; d_gene: NA; v_gene: TRBV6-9; j_gene: TRBJ2-6
CDR3aa: CASSLGGFYNEQFF; CDR3nt: TGTGCCAGCAGCTTAGGAGGGTTCTACAATGAGCAGTTCTTC; abundance: NA; d_gene: NA; v_gene: TRBV7-2; j_gene: TRBJ2-1
CDR3aa: CSVKVGANQPQHF; CDR3nt: TGCAGCGTGAAAGTCGGGGCCAATCAGCCCCAGCATTTT; abundance: NA; d_gene: NA; v_gene: TRBV29-1; j_gene: TRBJ1-5
CDR3aa: CASSGMDLSSYNEQFF; CDR3nt: TGTGCCAGTAGTGGAATGGACCTGAGCTCCTACAATGAGCAGTTCTTC; abundance: NA; d_gene: NA; v_gene: TRBV19; j_gene: TRBJ2-1
CDR3aa: CASSESSGGGEQFF; CDR3nt: TGTGCCAGCAGTGAAAGCAGCGGGGGAGGTGAGCAGTTCTTC; abundance: few; d_gene: TRBD2; v_gene: TRBV25-1; j_gene: TRBJ2-1